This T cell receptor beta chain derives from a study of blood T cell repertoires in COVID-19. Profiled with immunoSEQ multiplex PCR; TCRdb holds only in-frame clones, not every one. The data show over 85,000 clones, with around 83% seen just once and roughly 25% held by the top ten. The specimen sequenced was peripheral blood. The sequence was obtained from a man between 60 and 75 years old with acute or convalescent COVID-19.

CDR3 DNA: TGTGCCAGCAGCTTACGACGGACAGGTACTGAAGCTTTCTTT. This translates into CASSLRRTGTEAFF. The gene calls are TRBV28 and TRBJ1-1; 7 nucleotides match TRBD1. This CDR3 has 14 amino acids. Germline-derived CDR1 and CDR2 are MDHEN and SYDVKM. V was clipped by 6 bases and J by 5 bases; unmatched bases: 9. The whole variable domain, remainder taken from reference TRBV28 and TRBJ1-1, is DVKVTQSSRYLVKRTGEKVFLECVQDMDHENMFWYRQDPGLGLRLIYFSYDVKMKEKGDIPEGYSVSREKKERFSLILESASTNQTSMYLCASSLRRTGTEAFFGQGTRLTVV.